This TCR beta chain was found in a study of kidney transplant recipient with SARS-CoV-2 infection. TCRdb itself ran the reads through MiXCR, one entry per CDR3 protein. The sample shows about 250,000 distinct CDR3 sequences, around 30% of them seen only once. The CDR3 extends over 17 amino acids. In germline, CDR1 is SSHAT, CDR2 FNYEAQ (reference sequence). V dropped 5 bases and J dropped 4 bases, with 23 bases sitting between them. This clonotype appeared many times. Sequenced material: a blood sample, taken at baseline and on day 111 from a kidney transplant recipient. This receptor was taken from a young adult male patient who had COVID-19 and was a kidney transplant recipient. Certain T cells may be donor cells from the graft. The chain is built from TRBV7-7 and TRBJ1-2; no reliable D call. The CDR3 reads CASSALLKCRKTYGYTF. In DNA, the CDR3 is TGTGCCAGCAGCGCATTACTTAAGTGCCGAAAGACCTATGGCTACACCTTC.